This T cell receptor (beta chain) comes out of a study of blood T cell repertoires in COVID-19. About the study: Acute and convalescent COVID-19 samples came from the United States, Italy and Spain. The cDNA or gDNA used as material had been derived from T cells, B-cell-depleted T cells, or PBMCs.

The CDR3 has 15 amino acids. V dropped 3 bases and J dropped 5; count of bases not matched to a gene: 4. The germline CDR1 and CDR2 sequences are SGHTA and FQGNSA. In the original workflow: Researchers report that nucleated cell counts were estimated from reference gene primer amplification. The protocol was immunoSEQ multiplex PCR, while the TCRdb copy is restricted to in-frame clones and leaves out a portion. V and J calls and clone size are given by that table; D and trimming were obtained from the DNA. The sample carries 250,000 or so clones, roughly 90% recorded once. Sequences were obtained from peripheral blood. This TCR was recovered from a woman in her 30s with acute or convalescent COVID-19. The chain couples TRBV7-2 to TRBJ2-2, with TRBD2 matching 9 bases. The CDR3 DNA reads TGTGCCAGCAGCTTGGCGGGAGGGCTGACCGGGGAGCTGTTTTTT. Translation gives CASSLAGGLTGELFF.